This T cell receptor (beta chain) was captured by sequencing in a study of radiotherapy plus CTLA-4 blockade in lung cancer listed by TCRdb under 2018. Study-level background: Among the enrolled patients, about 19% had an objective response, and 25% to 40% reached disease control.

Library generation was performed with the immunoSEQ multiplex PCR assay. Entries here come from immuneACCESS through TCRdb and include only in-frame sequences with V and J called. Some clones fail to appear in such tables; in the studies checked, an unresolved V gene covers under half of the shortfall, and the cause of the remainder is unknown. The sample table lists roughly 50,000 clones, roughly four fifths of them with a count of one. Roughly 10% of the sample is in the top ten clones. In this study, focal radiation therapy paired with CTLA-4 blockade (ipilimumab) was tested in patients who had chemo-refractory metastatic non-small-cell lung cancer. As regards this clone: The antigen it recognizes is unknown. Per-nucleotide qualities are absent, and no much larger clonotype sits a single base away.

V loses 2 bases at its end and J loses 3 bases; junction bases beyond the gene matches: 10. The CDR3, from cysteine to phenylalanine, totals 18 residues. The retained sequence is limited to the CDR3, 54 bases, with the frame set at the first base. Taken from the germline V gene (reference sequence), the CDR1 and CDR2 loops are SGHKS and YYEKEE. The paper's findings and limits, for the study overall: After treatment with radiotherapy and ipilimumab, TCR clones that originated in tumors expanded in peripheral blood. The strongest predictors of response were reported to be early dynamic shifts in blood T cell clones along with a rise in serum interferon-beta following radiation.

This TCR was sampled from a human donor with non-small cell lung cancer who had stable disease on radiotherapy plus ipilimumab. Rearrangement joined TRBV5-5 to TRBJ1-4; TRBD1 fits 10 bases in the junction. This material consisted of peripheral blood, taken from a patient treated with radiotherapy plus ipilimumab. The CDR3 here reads CASSLGQGGAVANEKLFF. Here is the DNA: TGTGCCAGCAGCTTAGGACAGGGGGGCGCTGTGGCTAATGAAAAACTGTTTTTT.